This TCR beta chain stems from a study of blood T cell repertoires in COVID-19. Study in general: The study drew acute and convalescent COVID-19 samples from the United States, Italy and Spain. From T cells, B-cell-depleted T cells, or PBMCs came the material, which was cDNA or gDNA.

With V trimmed by 6 bases and J by 4 bases, 6 bases remained unmatched. The V gene's germline CDR1 is MNHEY and CDR2 SVGAGI. This CDR3 contains 15 residues. Methods used by the authors: Nucleated cell number was recorded as an estimate derived from reference gene primer amplification. Sequencing was performed with immunoSEQ multiplex PCR; in TCRdb, only in-frame clones are kept and a portion is missing. V and J calls and clone size come straight from that table; D and trimming were deduced from the DNA. The repertoire has some 150,000 clones, around 80% of them found once; the top ten carry approximately 0.5%.

The chain uses TRBV6-5 and TRBJ2-7; TRBD2 aligns across 13 bases. The TCR was taken from a man aged 60 to 75 with acute or convalescent COVID-19. Sequencing input: peripheral blood. CDR3 sequence (DNA): TGTGCCAGCAGCCCACTAGCGGGAGGGCCGTACGAGCAGTACTTC. Translation: CASSPLAGGPYEQYF.